This entry is about one TCR beta chain. Its antigen remains unknown. These data are taken from a study of cytomegalovirus exposure and HLA in healthy donors. General study points: Some TCR beta chains (approximately 180 of them) were listed as cytomegalovirus-associated. Using the classifier, cytomegalovirus status was reportedly diagnosed with high specificity and sensitivity. A later analysis showed TCR association rates differing by HLA locus, peaking at DRB1 and lowest at HLA-C.

The PCR employed 60 Vbeta primers together with 13 Jbeta primers. Sequenced by immunoSEQ multiplex PCR; TCRdb stores in-frame clones only, minus some. The sample contains around 170,000 clones, roughly three quarters of which appear only once. This CDR3 contains 18 residues. The chain carries TRBV12-2 and TRBJ2-3; the D call TRBD2 from the table was never checked on the DNA. TRBV12-2 is assigned pseudogene status. The sample consisted of PBMCs. This receptor was taken from a woman in her forties or fifties in good health and CMV-seropositive. Here the CDR3 reads CASLCLVILAGDTDTQYF. The DNA for the CDR3 is TGTGCAAGTCTCTGTTTGGTTATACTAGCGGGGGACACAGATACGCAGTATTTT.